One T cell receptor beta chain is described in this entry. Its binding antigen is unknown. Base qualities are missing; no much larger clone stands one base away. A distance of 5 bases separates the germline ends of V and J, which lose 1 base and 1 base respectively. The CDR3 sequence holds 13 residues, the cysteine and phenylalanine included. Just the 39-base CDR3 DNA is kept, in frame starting at base 1. According to the germline V gene (reference sequence), CDR1 reads LNHDA and CDR2 reads SQIVND. The sample's time point label, decoded: before natalizumab initiation. Every listed patient had received interferon beta before, and every PML patient was female. Blood samples at T0 were collected prior to the first natalizumab infusion. Isolation of peripheral blood mononuclear cells was performed by Ficoll-Hypaque density gradient centrifugation. This sample is part of a study of multiple sclerosis patients with progressive multifocal leukoencephalopathy (dated by TCRdb to the late 2010s). Regarding the research as a whole: Roughly five MS patients treated with natalizumab who did not develop PML were sampled longitudinally as controls. Two natalizumab-treated patients who later developed PML were followed longitudinally from before therapy through 6 and 12 months to PML onset. Peripheral T and B cells were examined in MS patients who went on to develop PML (4 under natalizumab, 1 after alemtuzumab) as well as in treated patients who did not. The study was designed to detect JC virus-specific or public T-cell expansions arising at the time of PML onset. Study-wide conclusions, independent of this receptor: Less diverse TRB repertoires in most PML patients were suggested by lower normalized Shannon entropy, whereas values near 1 were observed in the natalizumab-treated controls. TRB clones with frequency above 0.5% were observed only in PML patients, but the clones expanded at PML onset were found to be already present before and during natalizumab therapy. At the time PML developed, no common TRBV or TRBJ gene usage or preferential TRBV-TRBJ pairings were detected. Only peripheral blood was analyzed, although cerebrospinal fluid or brain lymphocytes might be more informative for natalizumab-associated PML. With only a small, descriptive cohort, it remained unclear whether the findings reflect JC virus infection or general immunocompromise.

Amplification of TRB CDR3 regions from genomic DNA was performed at survey-level depth using the immunoSEQ two-step multiplex PCR. Synthetic inline TR CDR3 controls covering all V-J pairings were spiked into each PCR to estimate template counts and remove amplification bias. Reads went through processing to reduce amplification and sequencing bias, and quantification was done against synthetic TR CDR3 analogs. As for how the authors treated the data: Raw data were processed in ImmunoSEQ Analyzer, with out-of-frame sequences and CDR3s containing stop codons removed, and genes were named according to IMGT nomenclature. Normalized Shannon entropy, defined as 1 minus Pielou's evenness, was used to summarize repertoire diversity. TRB sequences were treated as identical only when sharing V gene, J gene and CDR3. Public PML clonotypes were CDR3s found in two or more PML-onset samples but not found earlier, in controls, or in public databases. Positional CDR3 amino acid composition was analyzed in Skylign with the observed count method. In TCRdb, the immuneACCESS table is reduced to in-frame sequences with V and J assigned. These tables do not hold every clone; where another copy was compared, an unresolved V gene accounts for under half, and the others remain unexplained. V and J calls and clone size are copied from that table; D and trimming were computed from the DNA. The sample yields some 30,000 clones; about 92% were counted once. Around 2.1% of the sample is taken by the ten largest.

Recombination linked TRBV19 to TRBJ2-7, with the D gene call left open. This TCR came from a man aged 30-40 years with multiple sclerosis. Sequences were obtained from PBMCs. The nucleotide sequence reads TGTGCCAGTAGTATAGGCAGTTCCTACGAGCAGTACTTC. This yields the protein CASSIGSSYEQYF.